This T cell receptor delta chain stems from a study of human gamma delta and Vdelta1 T cells (dated by TCRdb to 2017 to 2018). Context from the whole study: In this study, the researchers looked at Delta One T cells, which are Vd1+ gamma-delta T cells, to see how well they work as cytotoxic effectors against acute myeloid leukemia. What the work shows at the level of the full study, not this receptor alone: Polyclonality and broad cytotoxic targeting of acute myeloid leukemia were reported for Delta One T cells.

The protocol used for the library was PCR. Sequencing was carried out with an Illumina MiSeq. TCRdb reprocessed the public data with the CATT caller; entries with the same nucleotide sequence were combined afterwards. The sample table shows around 13,000 delta-chain clones, and under 55% are seen once. Together, the top ten hold 1.5% of the sample. Including cysteine and phenylalanine, the CDR3 has 19 amino acids. Of the read, only the CDR3 DNA is kept; its 57 bases are in frame from base 1. After removal of 3 bases from V and 4 bases from J, the junction retains 17 bases not matched to a gene. Via the germline V gene, CDR1 is TSWWSYY and CDR2 QGS. A word on this clone: Its cognate antigen has yet to be identified. Base qualities are not at hand, and no much larger clone is one base apart.

The clonotype originates from a human donor in good health. The V and J genes are TRDV1 and TRDJ1; 10 central nucleotides agree with TRDD3. The specimen was Vdelta1 gamma-delta T cells from blood grown in culture (DOT cells). The cell subset or site label, as the study defines it: Delta One T cells, in vitro expanded/differentiated Vd1+ gamma-delta T cells. The DNA sequence is TGTGCTCTTGGGGAGTTTTCCTTAGCCTGGGGGATATCGGTCGATAAACTCATCTTT. The translation is CALGEFSLAWGISVDKLIF.